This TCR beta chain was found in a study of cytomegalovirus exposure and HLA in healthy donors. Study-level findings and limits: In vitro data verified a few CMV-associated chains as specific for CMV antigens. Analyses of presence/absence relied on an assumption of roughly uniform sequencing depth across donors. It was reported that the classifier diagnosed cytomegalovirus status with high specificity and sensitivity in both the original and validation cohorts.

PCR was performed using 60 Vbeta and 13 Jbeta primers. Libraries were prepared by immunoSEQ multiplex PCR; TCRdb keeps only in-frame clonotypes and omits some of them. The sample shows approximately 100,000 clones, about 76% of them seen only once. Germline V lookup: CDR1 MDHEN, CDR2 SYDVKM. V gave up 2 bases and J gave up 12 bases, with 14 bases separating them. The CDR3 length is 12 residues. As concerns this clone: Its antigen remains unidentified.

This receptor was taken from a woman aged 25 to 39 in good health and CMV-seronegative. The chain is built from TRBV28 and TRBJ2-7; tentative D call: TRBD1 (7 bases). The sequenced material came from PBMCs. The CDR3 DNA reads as TGTGCCAGCAGTTTAAGACAGGGAGGTCGGTACTTC. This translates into CASSLRQGGRYF.